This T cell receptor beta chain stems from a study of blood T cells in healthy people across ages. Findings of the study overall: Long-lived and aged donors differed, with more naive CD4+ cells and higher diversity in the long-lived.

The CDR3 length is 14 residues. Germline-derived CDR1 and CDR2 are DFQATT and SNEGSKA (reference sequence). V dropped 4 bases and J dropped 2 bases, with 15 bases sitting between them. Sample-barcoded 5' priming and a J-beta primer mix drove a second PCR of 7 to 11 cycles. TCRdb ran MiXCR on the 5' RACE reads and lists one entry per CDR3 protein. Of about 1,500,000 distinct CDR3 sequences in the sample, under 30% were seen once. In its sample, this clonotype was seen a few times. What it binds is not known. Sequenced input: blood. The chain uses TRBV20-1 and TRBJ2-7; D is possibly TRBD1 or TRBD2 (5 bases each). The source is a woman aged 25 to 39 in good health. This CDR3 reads CSATPWGSAYEQYF. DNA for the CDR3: TGCAGTGCTACACCATGGGGGTCGGCCTACGAGCAGTACTTC.